The 7 T cell receptor beta chains below were found in one sample sequenced in a study of blood T cell repertoires in COVID-19. Method: immunoSEQ multiplex PCR; TCRdb's copy keeps in-frame clones and lacks some. The profile shows some 150,000 clones, around 84% of them singletons. The sample taken for sequencing was peripheral blood. The receptors were gathered from a woman aged 55-75 years with acute or convalescent COVID-19.

The chain links TRBV27 to TRBJ1-2; the match to TRBD1 covers 7 bases. Per the germline V gene, CDR1 is MNHEY and CDR2 is SMNVEV (reference sequence). This CDR3 has 12 amino acids. V gave up 5 bases and J gave up 7 bases; unmatched junction bases: 4. This chain's CDR3 is CASSPGGGGYTF. Here the CDR3 DNA reads TGTGCCAGCAGTCCAGGGGGTGGTGGCTACACCTTC.

A single count supports this clone. V and J are TRBV7-2 and TRBJ1-1; TRBD1 aligns across 8 bases. Germline V CDR1 and CDR2: SGHTA, FQGNSA. Trimming took 5 bases from V and 5 from J; bases not matched to a gene: 10. This CDR3 has 15 residues. CDR3 in amino acids: CASSPIQGAWTEAFF. CDR3 sequence (DNA): TGTGCCAGCAGCCCAATTCAGGGGGCATGGACTGAAGCTTTCTTT.

J is TRBJ2-1 and V is TRBV7-3; possibly TRBD1 for D (6 bases). CDR3 length: 13 amino acids. Germline CDR1 reads SGHTA; CDR2 reads FQGTGA. V dropped 4 bases and J dropped 7 bases, with 11 bases sitting between them. In DNA form, the CDR3 reads TGTGCCAGCAGCTGGGATAGGGGGAATGAGCAGTTCTTC. It specifies CASSWDRGNEQFF.

The rearrangement uses TRBV13 and TRBJ1-6, with 11 positions matching TRBD1. Trimming at V came to 5 bases and at J to 8 bases, leaving 5 bases not matched to a gene. In germline, CDR1 is PRHDT, CDR2 FYEKMQ (reference sequence). The CDR3 runs 15 residues. Written as DNA, the CDR3 is TGTGCCAGCAGCACCCGGGACAGGGGGTATTCACCCCTCCACTTT. Its protein is CASSTRDRGYSPLHF.

The rearrangement joins TRBV14 to TRBJ2-2; TRBD1 matches 11 bases. V lost 2 bases, J lost 6 bases, and 5 bases stayed unmatched. Looked up from germline, CDR1 is SGHDN and CDR2 is FVKESK. This CDR3 region has 16 residues. CDR3 DNA: TGTGCCAGCAGCCAACCGGGACAGGGGGTATCCGGGGAGCTGTTTTTT. The encoded protein is CASSQPGQGVSGELFF.

The CDR3 DNA reads TGTGCTCCTAGGGGAAGGGAGCAGTACTTC. Translation: CAPRGREQYF. This rearrangement joins TRBV28 to TRBJ2-7; a possible D gene is TRBD1 (5 bases). CDR3 length: 10 residues. The germline V gene encodes CDR1 MDHEN and CDR2 SYDVKM.

The chain joins TRBV11-2 to TRBJ1-2, with TRBD1 matching over 9 bases. The J segment lost 2 bases and the V segment lost 4 bases, leaving 14 bases of the junction unmatched. This CDR3 is built from 18 residues. The germline gives CDR1 SGHAT, CDR2 FQNNGV. The CDR3, as DNA: TGTGCCAGCAGCTCGGGACAGGGAGGGTACGAGCGGAACTATGGCTACACCTTC. This gives the protein CASSSGQGGYERNYGYTF.